One sample yielded the 22 T cell receptor beta chains listed below, sequenced in a study of T cells after yellow fever vaccination. TCRdb re-called the 5' RACE reads through MiXCR, storing one row per CDR3 protein. Among some 400,000 distinct CDR3 sequences listed, approximately 19% were seen once. This specimen was PBMCs, taken before the yellow fever booster vaccination. Receptor source: a man between 18 and 35 years old who received the YFV17D yellow fever vaccine.

This clonotype turned up a few times. The chain couples TRBV5-1 to TRBJ2-7; 11 nucleotides match TRBD1. The junction had 4 bases not matched to a gene; V was cut back by 2 bases and J by 3 bases. The CDR3 totals 15 residues. Germline V gene sequence: CDR1 SGHRS, CDR2 YFSETQ. The DNA for the CDR3 is TGCGCCAGCAGCTTATGGGACAGGGGGATCTACGAGCAGTACTTC. Amino acids: CASSLWDRGIYEQYF.

This clonotype was seen a few times. The chain uses TRBV7-2 and TRBJ1-1; no definite D call. Trimming took 7 bases from V and 4 from J, leaving 19 bases between them. The CDR3 is made up of 15 amino acids. Per the germline V gene, CDR1 is SGHTA and CDR2 is FQGNSA. CDR3 nucleotide sequence: TGTGCCAGCATCCGTCGCTCCTCGGGGAGCACTGAAGCTTTCTTT. Its protein product is CASIRRSSGSTEAFF.

About this clonotype itself: One end of the junction is discordant with germline, which a read error may explain. V gene TRBV12-3 or TRBV12-4 combines with J gene TRBJ1-1, with D maybe TRBD1 (6 bases). CDR3 size: 11 residues. The DNA of the CDR3 is TGTGCCAGCAGTTTATTGGGGGGCCGGATCTTT. It translates to CASSLLGGRIF.

This clonotype was recorded a few times. The rearrangement joins TRBV4-1 to TRBJ1-3, with D uncertain. The CDR3 covers 11 residues. Germline assignment: CDR1 MGHRA and CDR2 YSYEKL. Trimming removed 0 bases at V and 9 bases at J, with 3 bases between. CDR3 sequence: CASSQDFTIYF. The CDR3 coding sequence is TGCGCCAGCAGCCAAGATTTCACCATATATTTT.

This clonotype was seen at least ten times. The chain is built from TRBV4-3 and TRBJ2-1, with 8 bases matching TRBD1. The CDR3 has 15 residues. J was trimmed by 7 bases and V by 1 base; bases with no gene match: 6. From germline, CDR1 is LGHNA and CDR2 YSLEER. CDR3 sequence reads: CASSQVVTGGNEQFF. DNA of the CDR3: TGCGCCAGCAGCCAAGTCGTAACAGGGGGGAATGAGCAGTTCTTC.

The chain uses TRBV12-3 or TRBV12-4 and TRBJ2-2; D unclear. V lost 6 bases and J lost 7, with 9 bases in between. The CDR3 consists of 12 residues. The CDR3: CASSPYVGELFF. The CDR3 nucleotides read TGTGCCAGCAGCCCTTACGTCGGGGAGCTGTTTTTT.

Only a few counts were recorded for this clonotype. V and J are TRBV29-1 and TRBJ1-5, with D unclear. V was trimmed by 6 bases and J by 4 bases, leaving 13 bases between them. The CDR3 length is 13 residues. Germline CDR1 and CDR2: SQVTM and ANQGSEA. The CDR3 sequence is CSVAPQPNQPQHF. CDR3 coding DNA: TGCAGCGTAGCACCACAGCCGAATCAGCCCCAGCATTTT.

This rearrangement joins TRBV27 to TRBJ2-1; D gene uncertain. Germline lookup yields CDR1 MNHEY and CDR2 SMNVEV (reference sequence). Trimming shortened V by 5 bases and J by 7 bases, and 12 bases separated the two germline ends. The CDR3 spans 13 residues. CDR3 in DNA: TGTGCCAGCAGTCCCGATTTGGGGAATGAGCAGTTCTTC. It translates to CASSPDLGNEQFF.

This clonotype was detected only a few times. The rearrangement joins TRBV6-5 to TRBJ1-1, with TRBD1 as a possible D gene (6 bases). The CDR3 has 13 residues. Germline V gene data show CDR1 as MNHEY and CDR2 as SVGAGI. The germline V and J ends were trimmed by 6 bases and 4 bases, with 12 bases remaining between them. DNA of the CDR3: TGTGCCAGCAGCAGAACAGGGACCACTGAAGCTTTCTTT. Protein product: CASSRTGTTEAFF.

This sequence joins TRBV20-1 and TRBJ1-5, with a possible D match to TRBD1 (6 bases). The CDR3 is 14 amino acids. Trimming cost V 0 bases and J 5 bases, with 11 bases left between them. Germline V CDR1 and CDR2: DFQATT, SNEGSKA (reference sequence). The CDR3 region has the DNA TGCAGTGCTAGAGAGAATGGGGGCGATCAGCCCCAGCATTTT. It is translated as CSARENGGDQPQHF.

J is TRBJ2-3 and V is TRBV7-9; 7 bases line up with TRBD2. V shed 2 bases, J shed 4 bases, and the junction held 9 bases outside the gene matches. CDR3 size: 16 residues. Germline V gene lookup returns CDR1 SEHNR and CDR2 FQNEAQ (reference sequence). The CDR3 coding sequence is TGTGCCAGCAGCTTAAGCCAGCGGGGCTTCCCAGATACGCAGTATTTT. It specifies CASSLSQRGFPDTQYF.

This clonotype was recorded a few times. The chain links TRBV5-4 to TRBJ2-1; D gene ambiguous. From germline, CDR1 is SGHNT and CDR2 YYREEE (reference sequence). V dropped 4 bases and J dropped 8 bases, with 19 bases sitting between them. This CDR3 contains 15 residues. CDR3 amino acids: CASSLLSRSVDEQFF. CDR3 nucleotide sequence: TGTGCCAGCAGCCTACTGTCGCGAAGCGTCGATGAGCAGTTCTTC. Filled out from reference TRBV5-4 and TRBJ2-1, the complete variable domain reads ETGVTQSPTHLIKTRGQQVTLRCSSQSGHNTVSWYQQALGQGPQFIFQYYREEENGRGNFPPRFSGLQFPNYSSELNVNALELDDSALYLCASSLLSRSVDEQFFGPGTRLTVL.

This clonotype was detected a few times. The genes are TRBV7-3 and TRBJ2-2; D is perhaps TRBD2 (6 bases). The V end lost 6 bases, the J end lost 5 bases, and 10 bases lay between the germline ends. Per the germline V gene, CDR1 is SGHTA and CDR2 is FQGTGA. This CDR3 is built from 13 residues. This CDR3 reads CASSRGSTGELFF. CDR3 sequence (DNA): TGTGCCAGCAGTCGGGGGTCGACCGGGGAGCTGTTTTTT. Filled out from reference TRBV7-3 and TRBJ2-2, the complete variable domain reads GAGVSQTPSNKVTEKGKYVELRCDPISGHTALYWYRQSLGQGPEFLIYFQGTGAADDSGLPNDRFFAVRPEGSVSTLKIQRTERGDSAVYLCASSRGSTGELFFGEGSRLTVL.

This clonotype was observed a few times. The CDR3 DNA reads as TGTGCCAGCAGCGGGAGAAGGGACTCTAATTCACCCCTCCACTTT. Translation gives CASSGRRDSNSPLHF. This chain links TRBV7-2 with TRBJ1-6; possible D gene TRBD1, 5 bases. Germline CDR1 is SGHTA and CDR2 is FQGNSA. The length of the CDR3 is 15 residues. Trimming took 5 bases from V and 6 from J, leaving 14 bases between them.

CDR3 coding DNA: TGCGCCAGCAGCTCCCAGACTAGCGGGGGGCCCACAGATACGCAGTATTTT. Translating gives CASSSQTSGGPTDTQYF. The chain recombines TRBV5-1 with TRBJ2-3; 13 bases fit TRBD2. The CDR3 runs 17 residues. Trimming removed 3 bases from V and 2 bases from J; junction bases left unmatched: 6. The germline CDR1 and CDR2 sequences are SGHRS and YFSETQ.

This clonotype was seen more than once but under ten times. This chain uses TRBV19 with TRBJ1-1, with 7 nucleotides matching TRBD1. The germline CDR1 and CDR2 sequences are LNHDA and SQIVND (reference sequence). The trim removed 6 bases at V and 1 base at J, leaving 5 bases unmatched. This CDR3 has 14 amino acids. In DNA, the CDR3 is TGTGCCAGTAGCACAGGGGTTACGAACACTGAAGCTTTCTTT. Encoded protein: CASSTGVTNTEAFF.

The chain joins TRBV9 to TRBJ2-4, with a tentative D call TRBD1 (6 bases). The ends were cut back, 0 bases at V and 8 bases at J, with 15 bases in the middle. Germline V CDR1 and CDR2: SGDLS, YYNGEE. This CDR3 has 15 amino acids. The DNA of the CDR3 is TGTGCCAGCAGCGTAGGGGCAGGGGTGATTCACATTCAGTACTTC. Translation: CASSVGAGVIHIQYF.

This clonotype was counted ten times or more. J is TRBJ2-4 and V is TRBV29-1; TRBD1 agrees at 7 bases. The germline CDR1 and CDR2 sequences are SQVTM and ANQGSEA. The CDR3 sequence is 13 residues long. V trimming: 1 base; J trimming: 4 bases; junction bases outside the gene matches: 1. The CDR3 nucleotides read TGCAGCGTTGAAGGACAGGGAAAAAACATTCAGTACTTC. Protein product: CSVEGQGKNIQYF.

V and J are TRBV11-2 and TRBJ1-2, with D possibly matching TRBD1 (5 bases). This CDR3 spans 14 amino acids. The germline V gene has CDR1 SGHAT and CDR2 FQNNGV. Between the trimmed V and J ends, which lost 2 bases and 0 bases, there was a span of 7 bases. In DNA form, the CDR3 reads TGTGCCAGCAGCTTATGGGACTCTAACTATGGCTACACCTTC. Translated, it gives CASSLWDSNYGYTF. Full variable domain (remainder filled in from reference TRBV11-2 and TRBJ1-2): EAGVAQSPRYKIIEKRQSVAFWCNPISGHATLYWYQQILGQGPKLLIQFQNNGVVDDSQLPKDRFSAERLKGVDSTLKIQPAKLEDSAVYLCASSLWDSNYGYTFGSGTRLTVV.

The V gene is TRBV5-4, the J gene TRBJ2-5, with 8 bases lining up with TRBD1. The CDR3 contains 15 residues. Germline trimming cut 2 bases from V and 1 base from J; bases unmatched to any gene: 4. The germline V gene encodes CDR1 SGHNT and CDR2 YYREEE (reference sequence). CDR3 residues: CASSFSGGGQETQYF. As DNA, the CDR3 is TGTGCCAGCAGCTTCTCAGGGGGCGGCCAAGAGACCCAGTACTTC.

This clonotype was detected only a few times. This chain uses TRBV18 with TRBJ2-7; D could derive from TRBD1 or TRBD2 (5 bases each). Deletions cut 8 bases from V and 0 bases from J, with 14 bases between. The germline V gene encodes CDR1 KGHSH and CDR2 LQKENI. The CDR3 totals 14 residues. CDR3 sequence reads: CASAPGAFSYEQYV. CDR3 nucleotide sequence: TGTGCCAGCGCCCCCGGGGCGTTCTCCTACGAGCAGTACGTC.

This clonotype has just a few counts. The genes are TRBV4-3 and TRBJ2-3, with D perhaps TRBD1 (5 bases). V dropped 3 bases and J dropped 2 bases, with 24 bases sitting between them. CDR1 is LGHNA, CDR2 YSLEER, per germline. This CDR3 is built from 19 residues. The CDR3 protein is CASSQMSDIWGRDTDTQYF. DNA of the CDR3: TGCGCCAGCAGCCAGATGTCGGACATTTGGGGTCGTGACACAGATACGCAGTATTTT.